These T cell receptor beta chains were read from a single sample in a study of T cells after yellow fever vaccination. TCRdb called the 5' RACE reads again in MiXCR, with one record for every CDR3 protein. Here the sample spans approximately 330,000 distinct CDR3 sequences, roughly an eighth being singletons. This specimen consisted of CD4+ T cells sorted from PBMCs, obtained 15 days after the yellow fever booster vaccination. Every receptor here comes from a man aged 18 to 29 who received the YFV17D yellow fever vaccine. CDR3s include the opening cysteine and the closing phenylalanine or tryptophan. The order of the fields is D gene, clone size, V gene, J gene, CDR3 DNA, CDR3 protein. The D gene is left open where the match is weak. Clone size is given for some rows only: seen once, a few or many times, or a class if the clone is expanded.

D gene: TRBD1
clone size: few
V gene: TRBV3-1
J gene: TRBJ2-7
CDR3 DNA: TGTGCCAGCAGCCAAGGATGGACAGGAACCTACGAGCAGTACTTC
CDR3 protein: CASSQGWTGTYEQYF

D gene: TRBD1
clone size: NA
V gene: TRBV5-1
J gene: TRBJ2-5
CDR3 DNA: TGCGCCAGCAGCTTCGGACAGGGGACGCAAGAGACCCAGTACTTC
CDR3 protein: CASSFGQGTQETQYF

D gene: NA
clone size: NA
V gene: TRBV7-2
J gene: TRBJ1-4
CDR3 DNA: TGTGCCAGCAGCTATTGGGACGGTGAAAAACTGTTTTTT
CDR3 protein: CASSYWDGEKLFF

D gene: TRBD1
clone size: NA
V gene: TRBV6-2/TRBV6-3
J gene: TRBJ2-7
CDR3 DNA: TGTGCCAGCACCTCCGAGGGACAGGGAACGTACGAGCAGTACTTC
CDR3 protein: CASTSEGQGTYEQYF

D gene: NA
clone size: NA
V gene: TRBV7-9
J gene: TRBJ1-1
CDR3 DNA: TGTGCCAGCAGCTTAGCGCTGGCGGACACTGAAGCTTTCTTT
CDR3 protein: CASSLALADTEAFF

D gene: NA
clone size: few
V gene: TRBV12-3/TRBV12-4
J gene: TRBJ2-1
CDR3 DNA: TGTGCCAGCAGTTTAACGGGGGAAGGGCAGTTCTTC
CDR3 protein: CASSLTGEGQFF

D gene: NA
clone size: NA
V gene: TRBV12-5
J gene: TRBJ2-5
CDR3 DNA: TGTGCTAGTGGCACCCGGCCCCTTTCGGAGACCCAGTACTTC
CDR3 protein: CASGTRPLSETQYF

D gene: NA
clone size: many
V gene: TRBV7-9
J gene: TRBJ2-5
CDR3 DNA: TGTGCCAGCAGCTTAGTTGGGAGTCCAGGAGAGACCCAGTACTTC
CDR3 protein: CASSLVGSPGETQYF

D gene: TRBD2
clone size: many
V gene: TRBV7-3
J gene: TRBJ2-2
CDR3 DNA: TGTGCCAGCAGCCCCCCGGGGGGAAACACCGGGGAGCTGTTTTTT
CDR3 protein: CASSPPGGNTGELFF

D gene: NA
clone size: NA
V gene: TRBV5-1
J gene: TRBJ2-5
CDR3 DNA: TGCGCCAGCAGCTTGTCTACTAGCACAGAGACCCAGTACTTC
CDR3 protein: CASSLSTSTETQYF

D gene: NA
clone size: few
V gene: TRBV7-9
J gene: TRBJ1-2
CDR3 DNA: TGTGCCAGCAGCCTCGGGGATTCCTATGGCTACACCTTC
CDR3 protein: CASSLGDSYGYTF

D gene: TRBD2
clone size: few
V gene: TRBV3-1
J gene: TRBJ2-3
CDR3 DNA: TGTGCCAGCAGCCAAGGGACTAGCGGGAGAACAGATACGCAGTATTTT
CDR3 protein: CASSQGTSGRTDTQYF

D gene: TRBD1
clone size: NA
V gene: TRBV28
J gene: TRBJ1-2
CDR3 DNA: TGTGCCAGCAGATATAACAGGGGTTTTTATTATGGCTACACCTTC
CDR3 protein: CASRYNRGFYYGYTF

D gene: NA
clone size: few
V gene: TRBV6-5
J gene: TRBJ2-5
CDR3 DNA: TGTGCCAGCAGTCGCGGGGAAGCGGCGACCCGAGAGACCCAGTACTTC
CDR3 protein: CASSRGEAATRETQYF

D gene: NA
clone size: NA
V gene: TRBV20-1
J gene: TRBJ2-3
CDR3 DNA: TGCAGTGCTAGCCTAGGTAGCGGACCAGATACGCAGTATTTT
CDR3 protein: CSASLGSGPDTQYF

D gene: NA
clone size: few
V gene: TRBV6-6
J gene: TRBJ1-2
CDR3 DNA: TGTGCCAGCAGTTATGGACAGCCGAACTATGGCTACACCTTC
CDR3 protein: CASSYGQPNYGYTF

D gene: NA
clone size: NA
V gene: TRBV20-1
J gene: TRBJ2-3
CDR3 DNA: TGCAGTGCTAGAGTGAGAGGGTTCGGGACAGATACGCAGTATTTT
CDR3 protein: CSARVRGFGTDTQYF

D gene: NA
clone size: few
V gene: TRBV3-1
J gene: TRBJ1-2
CDR3 DNA: TGTGCCAGCAGCTACACAGGGAATGGCTACACCTTC
CDR3 protein: CASSYTGNGYTF

D gene: TRBD1
clone size: NA
V gene: TRBV27
J gene: TRBJ2-1
CDR3 DNA: TGTGCCAGCAGACAGGGGTCCTACAATGAGCAGTTCTTC
CDR3 protein: CASRQGSYNEQFF

D gene: TRBD1
clone size: few
V gene: TRBV4-1
J gene: TRBJ1-4
CDR3 DNA: TGCGCCAGCAGCCAGACAGGGCGGGATGAAAAACTGTTTTTT
CDR3 protein: CASSQTGRDEKLFF

D gene: NA
clone size: few
V gene: TRBV9
J gene: TRBJ2-3
CDR3 DNA: TGTGCCAGCAGCTCCCGACGGGGCGGGGTCGCGACAGATACGCAGTATTTT
CDR3 protein: CASSSRRGGVATDTQYF

D gene: NA
clone size: few
V gene: TRBV9
J gene: TRBJ2-3
CDR3 DNA: TGTGCCAGCAGCGTAGTACAAACAGATACGCAGTATTTT
CDR3 protein: CASSVVQTDTQYF

D gene: TRBD1
clone size: NA
V gene: TRBV27
J gene: TRBJ2-4
CDR3 DNA: TGTGCCAGCAGTCTAAGACAGGGGTACATTCAGTACTTC
CDR3 protein: CASSLRQGYIQYF

D gene: TRBD2
clone size: NA
V gene: TRBV12-3/TRBV12-4
J gene: TRBJ2-1
CDR3 DNA: TGTGCCAGCAGTTCGGGACTAGCGGGGGGTACAGAGCAGTTCTTC
CDR3 protein: CASSSGLAGGTEQFF

D gene: TRBD1
clone size: NA
V gene: TRBV28
J gene: TRBJ1-5
CDR3 DNA: TGTGCCATCCACTGGGAGGGACAGGGGCATCAGCCCCAGCATTTT
CDR3 protein: CAIHWEGQGHQPQHF

D gene: NA
clone size: many
V gene: TRBV4-3
J gene: TRBJ2-5
CDR3 DNA: TGCGCCAGCAGCCAAGGGAGGGGGCACGAGACCCAGTACTTC
CDR3 protein: CASSQGRGHETQYF

D gene: NA
clone size: few
V gene: TRBV6-1
J gene: TRBJ2-5
CDR3 DNA: TGTGCCAGCAGAGATTACGACTTGCAAGAGACCCAGTACTTC
CDR3 protein: CASRDYDLQETQYF

D gene: TRBD2
clone size: NA
V gene: TRBV4-2
J gene: TRBJ2-1
CDR3 DNA: TGTGCCAGCAGCCAAGGGGTCGGCCTAGCGGGGGGTCAGGAGCAGTTCTTC
CDR3 protein: CASSQGVGLAGGQEQFF

D gene: NA
clone size: few
V gene: TRBV29-1
J gene: TRBJ2-3
CDR3 DNA: TGCAGCTATTGGGGGACCACAGATACGCTGTATTTT
CDR3 protein: CSYWGTTDTLYF

D gene: TRBD2
clone size: NA
V gene: TRBV20-1
J gene: TRBJ2-5
CDR3 DNA: TGCAGTGCTTCCCCGGGTAGCGGGGGGGTCGAGACCCAGTACTTC
CDR3 protein: CSASPGSGGVETQYF

D gene: NA
clone size: many
V gene: TRBV19
J gene: TRBJ1-1
CDR3 DNA: TGTGCCAGTAGAGACGGCGGCCGGAACACTGAAGCTTTCTTT
CDR3 protein: CASRDGGRNTEAFF

D gene: NA
clone size: many
V gene: TRBV5-1
J gene: TRBJ2-2
CDR3 DNA: TGCGCCAGCAGCTTTATGTCTGCGAGCGGGGAGCTGTTTTTT
CDR3 protein: CASSFMSASGELFF

D gene: NA
clone size: few
V gene: TRBV7-8
J gene: TRBJ1-5
CDR3 DNA: TGTGCCAGCAGCCTTAGGGCGGTGGGCAACCCTGGGGCCCAGCATTTT
CDR3 protein: CASSLRAVGNPGAQHF

D gene: TRBD1
clone size: NA
V gene: TRBV20-1
J gene: TRBJ1-6
CDR3 DNA: TGCAGGGGACAGGGTGATTCACCCCTCCACTTT
CDR3 protein: CRGQGDSPLHF

D gene: NA
clone size: NA
V gene: TRBV20-1
J gene: TRBJ1-2
CDR3 DNA: TGCAGTGCTGGGCCCCCCGGGGACTCCTATGGCTACACCTTC
CDR3 protein: CSAGPPGDSYGYTF

D gene: NA
clone size: NA
V gene: TRBV11-2
J gene: TRBJ1-2
CDR3 DNA: TGTGCCAGCAGCTTCGCCGACCCAAGCCGGGGCTACACCTTC
CDR3 protein: CASSFADPSRGYTF

D gene: NA
clone size: few
V gene: TRBV12-3/TRBV12-4
J gene: TRBJ1-3
CDR3 DNA: TGTGCCAGCAGTTCACACGGGCAGAACTCTGGAAACACCATATATTTT
CDR3 protein: CASSSHGQNSGNTIYF

D gene: NA
clone size: NA
V gene: TRBV18
J gene: TRBJ2-3
CDR3 DNA: TGTGCCAGCTCACCCCGGACGGGGGGCACAGATACGCAGTATTTT
CDR3 protein: CASSPRTGGTDTQYF

D gene: TRBD1
clone size: many
V gene: TRBV29-1
J gene: TRBJ2-5
CDR3 DNA: TGCAGCGCTACCGGGACAGGGACCCAAGAGACCCAGTACTTC
CDR3 protein: CSATGTGTQETQYF

D gene: TRBD1
clone size: many
V gene: TRBV12-3/TRBV12-4
J gene: TRBJ2-4
CDR3 DNA: TGTGCCAGCAGTTCCCCGACAGGGCGAATAGCCAAAAACATTCAGTACTTC
CDR3 protein: CASSSPTGRIAKNIQYF

D gene: TRBD1
clone size: few
V gene: TRBV10-3
J gene: TRBJ2-3
CDR3 DNA: TGTGCCATCAGTGAGCCGGGACAGGGGACAGATACGCAGTATTTT
CDR3 protein: CAISEPGQGTDTQYF

D gene: NA
clone size: medium-sized
V gene: TRBV12-3/TRBV12-4
J gene: TRBJ2-6
CDR3 DNA: TGTGCCAGCAGCTTTGACACCTCTGGGGCCAACGTCCTGACTTTC
CDR3 protein: CASSFDTSGANVLTF

D gene: NA
clone size: few
V gene: TRBV6-2/TRBV6-3
J gene: TRBJ1-2
CDR3 DNA: TGTGCCAGCAGTTTCCCGGTGGAGGGCCATGGCTACACCTTC
CDR3 protein: CASSFPVEGHGYTF